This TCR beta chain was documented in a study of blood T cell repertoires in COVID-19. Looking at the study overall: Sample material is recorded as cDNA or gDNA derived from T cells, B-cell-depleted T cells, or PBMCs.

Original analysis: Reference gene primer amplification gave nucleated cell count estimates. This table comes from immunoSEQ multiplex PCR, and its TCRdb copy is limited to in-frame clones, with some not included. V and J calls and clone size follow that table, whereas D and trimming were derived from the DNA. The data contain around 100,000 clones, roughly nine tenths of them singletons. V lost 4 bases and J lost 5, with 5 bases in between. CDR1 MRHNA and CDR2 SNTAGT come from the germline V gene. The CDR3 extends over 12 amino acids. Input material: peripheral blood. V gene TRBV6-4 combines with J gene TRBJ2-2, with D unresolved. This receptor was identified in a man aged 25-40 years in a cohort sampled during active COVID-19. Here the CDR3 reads CASSAYTGELFF. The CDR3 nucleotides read TGTGCCAGCAGTGCTTATACCGGGGAGCTGTTTTTT.